A single sample is the source of the 15 T cell receptor beta chains below, sequenced in a study of blood T cells in healthy people across ages. Through a sample-barcoded 5' primer and a J-beta primer mix, a second PCR was run for roughly 7 to 12 cycles. MiXCR, run by TCRdb on the 5' RACE reads, gives a single entry per CDR3 protein. The table shows 730,000 or so distinct CDR3 sequences, with about 43% occurring only once. Material: blood. The receptors come from a man older than 75 in good health.

The chain links TRBV7-3 to TRBJ2-1; D possibly corresponds to TRBD2 (5 bases). Germline V gene sequence: CDR1 SGHTA, CDR2 FQGTGA. CDR3 size: 17 residues. The ends were cut back, 5 bases at V and 2 bases at J, with 19 bases in the middle. CDR3 sequence reads: CASSPNPYSATYNEQFF. CDR3 DNA sequence: TGTGCCAGCAGCCCTAATCCCTATAGCGCCACCTACAATGAGCAGTTCTTC.

The chain uses TRBV11-2 and TRBJ2-5; perhaps TRBD1 as D (5 bases). This CDR3 region has 16 residues. The V gene's germline CDR1 is SGHAT and CDR2 FQNNGV. V lost 5 bases, J lost 0 bases, and 16 bases lay in between. In DNA, the CDR3 is TGTGCCAGCAGCCCCCGGACGGACAATCACCAAGAGACCCAGTACTTC. It specifies CASSPRTDNHQETQYF.

This clonotype has just one count. The rearrangement joins TRBV24-1 to TRBJ2-5, with 8 nucleotides matching TRBD1. The germline V gene encodes CDR1 KGHDR and CDR2 SFDVKD. Trimming cost V 7 bases and J 11 bases; bases outside gene matches: 14. The length of the CDR3 is 14 residues. The CDR3 DNA is TGTGCCACCAGAGGAACAGGGGGGTTCGCTGAGCAGTACTTC. As protein: CATRGTGGFAEQYF.

This clonotype was detected ten times or more. The chain recombines TRBV11-2 with TRBJ2-3, with D perhaps given as TRBD1 or TRBD2 (5 bases each). Germline CDR1 reads SGHAT; CDR2 reads FQNNGV. V was trimmed by 2 bases and J by 2 bases, leaving 17 bases between them. The CDR3 has 17 amino acids. CDR3 in DNA: TGTGCCAGCAGCTTAAGGGGAGTCGGCGGGCTCACAGATACGCAGTATTTT. Its protein product is CASSLRGVGGLTDTQYF.

This clonotype was seen a few times. The genes are TRBV6-2 or TRBV6-3 and TRBJ2-1, with 7 positions matching TRBD2. From germline, CDR1 is MNHEY and CDR2 SVGEGT. The CDR3 totals 15 residues. V shed 2 bases, J shed 7 bases, and the junction held 8 bases outside the gene matches. The CDR3 here is CASSYGGGSRNEQFF. For the CDR3, the DNA is TGTGCCAGCAGTTACGGCGGCGGGAGCAGGAATGAGCAGTTCTTC.

V usage is TRBV3-1 and J usage is TRBJ1-3; possibly TRBD1 for D (6 bases). Trimming took 2 bases from V and 0 from J, leaving 8 bases between them. The CDR3 spans 15 residues. Germline V gene data show CDR1 as LGHDT and CDR2 as YNNKEL (reference sequence). The CDR3 reads CASSQRTVSGNTIYF. CDR3 bases: TGTGCCAGCAGCCAACGGACAGTCTCTGGAAACACCATATATTTT.

This clonotype was seen ten or more times. V is TRBV7-2 and J is TRBJ2-7; TRBD1 aligns across 7 bases. The germline CDR1 and CDR2 sequences are SGHTA and FQGNSA. The J segment lost 4 bases and the V segment lost 1 base, leaving 1 base of the junction unmatched. This CDR3 contains 13 residues. In nucleotides, the CDR3 is TGTGCCAGCAGCTTAGACAGGGGATACGAGCAGTACTTC. Amino acids: CASSLDRGYEQYF.

This clonotype came up many times. The chain carries TRBV3-1 and TRBJ1-2; no definite D call. V lost 2 bases, J lost 6 bases, and 4 bases lay in between. The CDR3 runs 11 residues. CDR1 LGHDT and CDR2 YNNKEL come from the germline V gene (reference sequence). CDR3 nucleotide sequence: TGTGCCAGCAGCCAAAGGAATGGCTACACCTTC. This gives the protein CASSQRNGYTF.

This clonotype was seen more than once but under ten times. CDR3 sequence (DNA): TGTGCCAGCAGCTCCCCGGACAGGGGGATCGGCTACACCTTC. Encoded protein: CASSSPDRGIGYTF. The chain employs TRBV7-2 and TRBJ1-2; TRBD1 matches at 10 bases. V dropped 4 bases and J dropped 8; count of bases not matched to a gene: 7. The CDR3 is 14 residues long. Germline V gene data show CDR1 as SGHTA and CDR2 as FQGNSA.

This chain uses TRBV12-3 or TRBV12-4 with TRBJ2-3; maybe TRBD2 (5 bases). This CDR3 contains 15 residues. V lost 5 bases and J lost 2, with 14 bases in between. The CDR3 reads CASSPERVYTDTQYF. As DNA, the CDR3 is TGTGCCAGCAGTCCCGAGAGGGTGTACACAGATACGCAGTATTTT.

The J gene is TRBJ1-4, the V gene TRBV5-1; no clear D gene. Germline CDR1 and CDR2: SGHRS and YFSETQ. The V end lost 0 bases, the J end lost 6 bases, and 12 bases lay between the germline ends. CDR3 length: 15 residues. The CDR3 region is CASSLDPGSDEKLFF. The CDR3 region has the DNA TGCGCCAGCAGCTTGGACCCCGGATCGGATGAAAAACTGTTTTTT.

This clonotype was detected only a few times. As DNA, the CDR3 is TGTGCCAGCAGCTTATCCCCCCGAGAGGGGTACAATGAGCAGTTCTTC. Translation: CASSLSPREGYNEQFF. This sequence joins TRBV7-3 and TRBJ2-1, with D perhaps being TRBD1 or TRBD2 (5 bases each). CDR1 is SGHTA, CDR2 FQGTGA, per germline. With 2 bases removed from V and 4 bases from J, the gap between germline ends came to 15 bases. The CDR3 runs to 16 residues.

This clonotype was seen a few times. This chain joins TRBV30 and TRBJ1-6, with a possible D match to TRBD1 (6 bases). Trimming removed 5 bases from V and 10 bases from J, with 15 bases in between. Germline values: CDR1 GTSNPN, CDR2 SVGIG (reference sequence). There are 13 residues in the CDR3. For the CDR3, the DNA is TGTGCCTGGGTCCAAGGGGGATCGTCACCCCTCCACTTT. It translates to CAWVQGGSSPLHF.

On this clonotype: Possible read error: a much larger clone is one base away. This chain connects TRBV29-1 to TRBJ2-1; D is unclear. The V end was cut by 7 bases, the J end by 10 bases, with 14 bases between. CDR1 is SQVTM and CDR2 is ANQGSEA in the germline V gene. The CDR3 has 11 residues. CDR3 bases: TGCAGCGCTCAAGCCTCCTACGAGCAGTTCTTC. It yields the protein CSAQASYEQFF.

This clonotype was seen many times. This sequence joins TRBV7-2 and TRBJ2-7; 13 nucleotides line up with TRBD2. The CDR3 contains 16 residues. Germline V gives CDR1 SGHTA, CDR2 FQGNSA. V was pared by 4 bases and J by 7 bases, with 10 bases of the junction left unmatched. The CDR3 DNA sequence: TGTGCCAGCAGCTCCCGGACTAGCGGGGGTATGGGTGAGCAGTACTTC. It yields the protein CASSSRTSGGMGEQYF. Full variable domain (missing parts from reference TRBV7-2 and TRBJ2-7): GAGVSQSPSNKVTEKGKDVELRCDPISGHTALYWYRQSLGQGLEFLIYFQGNSAPDKSGLPSDRFSAERTGGSVSTLTIQRTQQEDSAVYLCASSSRTSGGMGEQYFGPGTRLTVT.